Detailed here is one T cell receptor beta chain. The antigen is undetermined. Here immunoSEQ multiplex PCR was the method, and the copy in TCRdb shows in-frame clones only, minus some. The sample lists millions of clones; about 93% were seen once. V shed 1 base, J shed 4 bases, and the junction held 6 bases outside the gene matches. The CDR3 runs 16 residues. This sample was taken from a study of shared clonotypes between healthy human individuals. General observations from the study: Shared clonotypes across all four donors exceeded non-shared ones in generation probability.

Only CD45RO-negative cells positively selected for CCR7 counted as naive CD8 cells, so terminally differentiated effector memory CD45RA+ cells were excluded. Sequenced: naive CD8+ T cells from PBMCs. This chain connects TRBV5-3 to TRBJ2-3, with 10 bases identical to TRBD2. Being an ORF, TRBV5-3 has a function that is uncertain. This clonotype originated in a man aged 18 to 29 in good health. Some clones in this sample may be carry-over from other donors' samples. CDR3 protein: CARSLYSGRAPDTQYF. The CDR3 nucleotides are TGTGCCAGAAGCTTGTACAGCGGGAGGGCCCCAGATACGCAGTATTTT.